This entry is about one T cell receptor beta chain. The target of this receptor is not known. The input lacks base qualities; no much larger clone sits a single base away. The data belong to a study of CD8+ T cells in alopecia areata (dated by TCRdb to 2016 to 2019). Background for the entire study: The treated patients, all with moderate-to-severe alopecia areata, were enrolled in an open-label pilot trial of oral tofacitinib given at 5 to 10 mg twice daily. Patients stayed on tofacitinib for 6 to 18 months and then had 6 months of follow-up off drug so that delayed response and recurrence could be assessed. In treated patients, disease severity was measured using the SALT score, which gives the percentage of scalp surface area affected. To study T cell clonal expansion in alopecia areata, the researchers applied high-throughput TCRbeta sequencing to both the C3H/HeJ mouse model and human patients. In humans, TCRbeta sequencing was performed on scalp tissue and on sorted CD4+ and CD8+ peripheral blood T cells from healthy controls and from patients with patchy or totalis/universalis alopecia areata. Tofacitinib-treated patients had biopsies at baseline and at 4 and 24 weeks of treatment, with a later scalp biopsy in several patients. Scalp clonality was compared across normal scalp (n=4), patchy alopecia areata scalp (n=8), and alopecia totalis/universalis scalp (n=8). The RNA source kit depended on sample type: the PAXgene miRNA kit for fixed scalp, the miRNeasy kit for PBMCs, and the RNeasy kit for mouse skin. Amplification of TCRbeta CDR3 regions was done by immunoSEQ multiplex PCR using 35 Vbeta forward primers and 13 Jbeta reverse primers. Overall results and qualifications from the work: Shared TCR sequences between patients were less evident than in mice, which may be partly attributable to HLA diversity in the patient population. Many expanded lesional clones persisted in scalp and blood during tofacitinib treatment, which may partly explain relapse after stopping treatment. Tofacitinib significantly lowered scalp clonality and the number of expanded CD8+ clones among the top 100 scalp clones. The treated cohort was small, with a single nonresponder, so links between baseline CD8+ expansion and response need larger studies. Unlike mouse skin, which is dominated by gammadelta T cells, normal human skin has resident alphabeta T cells that are also sequenced, and this complicates analysis of the scalp TCR repertoire. Lesional scalp, especially in alopecia totalis/universalis, showed higher clonality and more expanded CD8+ clones than normal scalp, suggesting antigenic drive.

Read against the paper, the sample's time point label means: four to five weeks on oral tofacitinib. Taken with the paper, the label for treatment or condition translates to: oral pan-JAK inhibitor, 5-10 mg twice daily. Peripheral blood and lesional scalp punch biopsies were obtained from patients with alopecia areata. After PBMCs were isolated by density centrifugation and stained for CD3, CD4 and CD8, a FACSAria was used to sort CD4+ and CD8+ T cells. The library relied on the immunoSEQ multiplex PCR assay. RNA was extracted from all samples and reverse transcribed into cDNA as template for TCR sequencing. SuperScript III was used to make first-strand cDNA, primed with a 2:1 mix of oligo-dT and random hexamers. A synthetic immune receptor repertoire was used to gauge amplification bias, and whatever bias remained was removed computationally. For the original study's pipeline: After raw reads were preprocessed to remove errors, the CDR3 was defined following IMGT conventions as running from the conserved cysteine to phenylalanine. To get clonality, Shannon entropy was normalized by log2 of the number of productive unique TCRs and the result was subtracted from 1. Whether each scalp clone was CD4 or CD8 was inferred by checking scalp TCRbeta sequences against the CD4 and CD8 repertoires from sorted blood. Entries here come from immuneACCESS through TCRdb and include only in-frame sequences with V and J called. Some clones fail to appear in such tables; in the studies checked, an unresolved V gene covers under half of the shortfall, and the cause of the remainder is unknown. V, J and clone size derive from that table, while D and trimming were established from the DNA sequence. This sample lists approximately 200,000 clones; about three fifths were detected once. The leading ten clones occupy about 3% of the sample.

This receptor was taken from a human donor with alopecia areata. Sequences were derived from CD4+ T cells sorted from blood, sampled at week 4, from a patient treated with tofacitinib.

The nucleotide sequence is TGCAGCGTTGGTAGAGATAAGCGGACGGAAGAGAACTATGGCTACACCTTC. It translates to CSVGRDKRTEENYGYTF. The rearranged chain carries TRBV29-1 and TRBJ1-2; the D gene remains uncertain. From the germline V gene, CDR1 is SQVTM and CDR2 is ANQGSEA. A distance of 23 bases separates the germline ends of V and J, which lose 4 bases and 2 bases respectively. The CDR3 sequence holds 17 residues, the cysteine and phenylalanine included. The DNA shown is the 51-base CDR3, in frame from base 1.